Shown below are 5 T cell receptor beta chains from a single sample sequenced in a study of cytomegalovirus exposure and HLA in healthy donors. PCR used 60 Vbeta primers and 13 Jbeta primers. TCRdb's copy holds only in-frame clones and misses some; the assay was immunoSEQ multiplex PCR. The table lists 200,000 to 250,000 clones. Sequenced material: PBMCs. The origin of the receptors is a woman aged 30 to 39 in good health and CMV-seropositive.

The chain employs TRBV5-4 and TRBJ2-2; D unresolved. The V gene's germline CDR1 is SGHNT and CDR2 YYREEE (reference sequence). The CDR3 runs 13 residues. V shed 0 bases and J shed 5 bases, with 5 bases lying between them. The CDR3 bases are TGTGCCAGCAGCTTGGGCACTACCGGGGAGCTGTTTTTT. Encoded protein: CASSLGTTGELFF.

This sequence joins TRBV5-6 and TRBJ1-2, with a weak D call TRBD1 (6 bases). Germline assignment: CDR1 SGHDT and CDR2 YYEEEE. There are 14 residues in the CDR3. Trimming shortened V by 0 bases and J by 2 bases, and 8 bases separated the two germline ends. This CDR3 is CASSLGDRNYGYTF. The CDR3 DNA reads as TGTGCCAGCAGCTTGGGTGACAGGAACTATGGCTACACCTTC.

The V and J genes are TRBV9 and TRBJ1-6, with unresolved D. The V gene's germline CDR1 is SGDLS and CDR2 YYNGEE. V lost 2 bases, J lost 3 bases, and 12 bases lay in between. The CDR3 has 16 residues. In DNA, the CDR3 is TGTGCCAGCAGCGTCTTCGGAGGGATCTATAATTCACCCCTCCACTTT. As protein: CASSVFGGIYNSPLHF.

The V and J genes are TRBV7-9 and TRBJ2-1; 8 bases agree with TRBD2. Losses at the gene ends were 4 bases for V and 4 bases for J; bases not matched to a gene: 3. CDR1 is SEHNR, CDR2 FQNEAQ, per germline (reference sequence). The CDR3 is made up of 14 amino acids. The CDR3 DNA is TGTGCCAGCAGCTCTACTAGCGGTTACAATGAGCAGTTCTTC. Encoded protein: CASSSTSGYNEQFF.

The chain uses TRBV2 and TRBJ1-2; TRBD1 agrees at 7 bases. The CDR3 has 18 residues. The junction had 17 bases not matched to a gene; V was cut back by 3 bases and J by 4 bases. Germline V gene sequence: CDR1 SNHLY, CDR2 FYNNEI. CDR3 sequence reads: CASSDLDRVRGLGYGYTF. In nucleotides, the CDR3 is TGTGCCAGCAGTGACCTCGACAGGGTAAGAGGTCTTGGCTATGGCTACACCTTC. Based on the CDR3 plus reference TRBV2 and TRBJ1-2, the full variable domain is EPEVTQTPSHQVTQMGQEVILRCVPISNHLYFYWYRQILGQKVEFLVSFYNNEISEKSEIFDDQFSVERPDGSNFTLKIRSTKLEDSAMYFCASSDLDRVRGLGYGYTFGSGTRLTVV.